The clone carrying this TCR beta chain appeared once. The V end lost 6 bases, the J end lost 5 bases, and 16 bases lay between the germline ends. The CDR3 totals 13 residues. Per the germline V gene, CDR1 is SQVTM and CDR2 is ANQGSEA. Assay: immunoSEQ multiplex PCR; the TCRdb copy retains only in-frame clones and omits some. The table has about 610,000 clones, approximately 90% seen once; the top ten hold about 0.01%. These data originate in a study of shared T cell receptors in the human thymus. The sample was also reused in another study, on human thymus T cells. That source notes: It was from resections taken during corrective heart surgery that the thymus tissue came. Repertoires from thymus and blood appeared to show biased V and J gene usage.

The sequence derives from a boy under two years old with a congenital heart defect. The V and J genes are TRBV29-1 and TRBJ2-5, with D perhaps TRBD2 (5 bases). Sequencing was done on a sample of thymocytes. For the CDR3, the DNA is TGCAGCGTCGCTGGCGGGCACGAGGAGACCCAGTACTTC. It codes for CSVAGGHEETQYF.